The rows below give T cell receptor beta chains drawn from one sample of a study of blood T cells in healthy people across ages. TCRdb reprocessed the 5' RACE reads with MiXCR, giving one entry per CDR3 protein. This sample has 650,000 to 1,000,000 distinct CDR3 sequences; around 45% occur once, and the top ten carry 15% to 20%. The sequencing sample was made of blood. These receptors came from a man older than 75 in good health. CDR3s include the opening cysteine and the closing phenylalanine or tryptophan.

v_gene | CDR3aa
TRBV7-2 | CASSLGPSGRYTQYF
TRBV7-9 | CASTLPGSQETQYF
TRBV7-2 | CASRYLGGATPDTQYF
TRBV28 | CASSPIYREETQYF
TRBV20-1 | CSASSQGGREAETQYF
TRBV3-1 | CASSQDFDRPFF
TRBV20-1 | CSASDLAGVETGELFF
TRBV4-1 | CASSQDGGFNEQFF
TRBV7-3 | CASSSGLAGSETQYF
TRBV24-1 | CATSGGTGSRYGYTF
TRBV7-2 | CASSLEGAGEETQYF